Below, 32 T cell receptor beta chains from the same sample are listed, as sequenced in a study of blood T cell repertoires in COVID-19. Libraries were prepared by immunoSEQ multiplex PCR; TCRdb keeps only in-frame clonotypes and omits some of them. Of some 110,000 clones listed, about 85% are singletons. Sequenced input: peripheral blood. The receptors here all came from a man aged 35-49 years with acute or convalescent COVID-19.

This clone is a singleton in its sample. The chain links TRBV15 to TRBJ2-1, with no clear D. V was trimmed by 2 bases and J by 7 bases, leaving 3 bases between them. CDR1 and CDR2 from the germline V gene are LNHNV and YYDKDF (reference sequence). This CDR3 region has 11 residues. The CDR3 DNA sequence: TGTGCCACCAGCAGACTTAATGAGCAGTTCTTC. It codes for CATSRLNEQFF.

This chain links TRBV7-2 with TRBJ1-6; tentatively, D is TRBD1 (5 bases). Germline values: CDR1 SGHTA, CDR2 FQGNSA. V shed 2 bases and J shed 8 bases, with 7 bases lying between them. The CDR3 is 13 amino acids. Written as DNA, the CDR3 is TGTGCCAGCAGCTTAACGGGGGATTCACCCCTCCACTTT. Protein sequence: CASSLTGDSPLHF.

J is TRBJ1-2 and V is TRBV18; the match to TRBD1 covers 8 bases. The V segment lost 3 bases and the J segment 6 bases; nucleotides outside the gene matches: 3. This CDR3 region has 13 residues. Germline values: CDR1 KGHSH, CDR2 LQKENI. The DNA for the CDR3 is TGTGCCAGCTCACCGGACAGGGCGGATGGCTACACCTTC. Its protein product is CASSPDRADGYTF.

This clone showed up just once. The chain employs TRBV29-1 and TRBJ2-3; D might be TRBD1 (6 bases). CDR3 size: 13 residues. Germline V gene data show CDR1 as SQVTM and CDR2 as ANQGSEA. V was cut by 4 bases and J by 4 bases, with 12 bases left in between. CDR3 residues: CSVGAGVADTQYF. The CDR3 DNA reads TGCAGCGTTGGTGCAGGGGTCGCAGATACGCAGTATTTT.

The chain combines TRBV24-1 with TRBJ1-1; D call uncertain. This CDR3 has 12 residues. Germline V gives CDR1 KGHDR, CDR2 SFDVKD. V was cut by 6 bases and J by 1 base, with 5 bases left in between. The CDR3 sequence is CATSSSNTEAFF. In DNA form, the CDR3 reads TGTGCCACCAGTTCATCGAACACTGAAGCTTTCTTT.

The chain combines TRBV27 with TRBJ2-7; D may be TRBD1 (6 bases). This CDR3 is 16 amino acids long. Germline CDR1 and CDR2: MNHEY and SMNVEV (reference sequence). Trimming removed 1 base from V and 4 bases from J, with 17 bases in between. DNA of the CDR3: TGTGCCAGCAGTTTATATGCAGGGGCGATGGGTTACGAGCAGTACTTC. It is translated as CASSLYAGAMGYEQYF.

Points on this clone: Relative to the germline gene, one junction end is altered; a read error may explain this. The chain combines TRBV11-2 with TRBJ2-7; 8 bases map to TRBD1. Germline V gene lookup returns CDR1 SGHAT and CDR2 FQNNGV. The CDR3 is 14 residues long. The CDR3 loop reads CASSPGTGQRLENF. CDR3 nucleotides: TGTGCCAGCAGCCCTGGGACAGGACAGCGTTTAGAAAACTTC.

The chain links TRBV18 to TRBJ1-1; D is uncertain. Trimming pared 0 bases from V and 5 bases from J, leaving 13 bases between. The germline V gene encodes CDR1 KGHSH and CDR2 LQKENI. The CDR3 covers 15 residues. The CDR3 region is CASSPPWAQRTEAFF. Here the CDR3 DNA reads TGTGCCAGCTCACCACCTTGGGCCCAGCGGACTGAAGCTTTCTTT.

The rearrangement uses TRBV19 and TRBJ2-1; no clear D. The germline V gene has CDR1 LNHDA and CDR2 SQIVND (reference sequence). V was cut by 7 bases and J by 0 bases, with 7 bases left in between. The CDR3 is made up of 13 amino acids. CDR3 in DNA: TGTGCCAGTAAGTCTAGCTCCTACAATGAGCAGTTCTTC. This gives the protein CASKSSSYNEQFF.

This clone has a single count. The V and J genes are TRBV5-6 and TRBJ2-7, with 7 nucleotides matching TRBD1. Germline V lookup: CDR1 SGHDT, CDR2 YYEEEE. Unmatched junction bases numbered 6, after V lost 1 base and J lost 5 bases. The CDR3 contains 14 residues. For the CDR3, the DNA is TGTGCCAGCAGCTTGAAAGGGGGCGCGGACGAGCAGTACTTC. Amino acid sequence: CASSLKGGADEQYF.

The J gene is TRBJ1-3, the V gene TRBV6-1, with 7 positions matching TRBD1. The germline gives CDR1 MNHNS, CDR2 SASEGT. This CDR3 contains 15 residues. The V segment lost 6 bases and the J segment 2 bases; nucleotides outside the gene matches: 7. The CDR3 spells CASSSQGEAGNTIYF. CDR3 nucleotides: TGTGCCAGCAGCTCCCAGGGGGAGGCTGGAAACACCATATATTTT.

V usage is TRBV5-6 and J usage is TRBJ1-1; tentative D call: TRBD1 (6 bases). CDR1 and CDR2 from the germline V gene are SGHDT and YYEEEE. The CDR3 is made up of 15 amino acids. Trimming took 0 bases from V and 1 from J, leaving 10 bases between them. CDR3 DNA: TGTGCCAGCAGCTTGGACTACAGGGCGAACACTGAAGCTTTCTTT. Translated: CASSLDYRANTEAFF.

This chain connects TRBV4-3 to TRBJ2-7, with TRBD2 identical over 7 bases. V trimming: 3 bases; J trimming: 2 bases; junction bases outside the gene matches: 1. CDR3 length equals 13 residues. Germline V gene sequence: CDR1 LGHNA, CDR2 YSLEER. CDR3 amino acids: CASSQGGTYEQYF. CDR3 bases: TGCGCCAGCAGCCAGGGAGGGACCTACGAGCAGTACTTC.

The chain links TRBV9 to TRBJ1-2, with a weak D call TRBD1 (5 bases). Germline CDR1 is SGDLS and CDR2 is YYNGEE. V was clipped by 4 bases and J by 7 bases, with 14 bases between them. The CDR3 covers 13 residues. The CDR3 sequence is CASSQGLQSGYTF. CDR3 DNA sequence: TGTGCCAGCAGCCAGGGCCTACAATCTGGCTACACCTTC.

This clone occurred a few times. This rearrangement joins TRBV5-1 to TRBJ1-2; TRBD1 might be the D (6 bases). Per the germline V gene, CDR1 is SGHRS and CDR2 is YFSETQ. V lost 0 bases to trimming and J lost 8 bases, with 20 bases between them. This CDR3 comprises 16 residues. The CDR3 DNA follows: TGCGCCAGCAGCTTGGGATCCGTGCAGGGGTTTTCAGGCTACACCTTC. Translated: CASSLGSVQGFSGYTF.

The chain recombines TRBV19 with TRBJ2-1; 12 nucleotides match TRBD2. The germline V gene encodes CDR1 LNHDA and CDR2 SQIVND (reference sequence). The CDR3 runs 15 residues. V lost 5 bases to trimming and J lost 4 bases; unmatched junction nucleotides: 3. This CDR3 reads CASSLTSGRYNEQFF. In DNA form, the CDR3 reads TGTGCCAGTAGTTTGACTAGCGGGAGATACAATGAGCAGTTCTTC.

This clone was seen a few times. The rearrangement links TRBV4-2 to TRBJ1-4; no reliable D call. This CDR3 comprises 15 residues. Germline V lookup: CDR1 LGHNA, CDR2 YNFKEQ. V gave up 0 bases and J gave up 0 bases, with 5 bases separating them. CDR3 loop: CASSQETTTNEKLFF. CDR3 DNA sequence: TGTGCCAGCAGCCAAGAAACAACAACTAATGAAAAACTGTTTTTT.

In this sample, this clone turned up many times. V usage is TRBV4-1 and J usage is TRBJ1-2; D call uncertain. Germline lookup yields CDR1 MGHRA and CDR2 YSYEKL. The CDR3 loop spans 17 amino acids. V gave up 0 bases and J gave up 5 bases, with 19 bases separating them. CDR3: CASSQEGVGRPGYGYTF. Here the CDR3 DNA reads TGCGCCAGCAGCCAAGAAGGTGTAGGGAGGCCGGGGTATGGCTACACCTTC.

The V gene is TRBV2, the J gene TRBJ2-2; 10 bases are shared with TRBD2. This CDR3 is built from 15 residues. Germline CDR1 reads SNHLY; CDR2 reads FYNNEI. Trimming took 6 bases from V and 7 from J; bases not matched to a gene: 8. For the CDR3, the DNA is TGTGCCAGCAGGAGGAGCGGGGGGGCGAGCGGGGAGCTGTTTTTT. Translated: CASRRSGGASGELFF.

The chain recombines TRBV7-3 with TRBJ1-4, with D possibly being TRBD1 (5 bases). Germline values: CDR1 SGHTA, CDR2 FQGTGA. V gave up 1 base and J gave up 7 bases, with 13 bases separating them. This CDR3 is built from 15 residues. The CDR3 here is CASSLSPGQGEKLFF. The CDR3, as DNA: TGTGCCAGCAGCTTAAGTCCAGGGCAGGGTGAAAAACTGTTTTTT.

J is TRBJ2-1 and V is TRBV7-2, with TRBD1 as a possible D gene (6 bases). Germline loops: CDR1 SGHTA, CDR2 FQGNSA. V dropped 6 bases and J dropped 3 bases, with 15 bases sitting between them. CDR3 length: 15 amino acids. CDR3 bases: TGTGCCAGCAGAACACTGGACAGATACTACAATGAGCAGTTCTTC. It specifies CASRTLDRYYNEQFF. Full variable domain (missing parts from reference TRBV7-2 and TRBJ2-1): GAGVSQSPSNKVTEKGKDVELRCDPISGHTALYWYRQSLGQGLEFLIYFQGNSAPDKSGLPSDRFSAERTGGSVSTLTIQRTQQEDSAVYLCASRTLDRYYNEQFFGPGTRLTVL.

This clone was picked up one time. V is TRBV11-2 and J is TRBJ2-7; 7 nucleotides align to TRBD2. Germline-derived CDR1 and CDR2 are SGHAT and FQNNGV. Unmatched junction bases numbered 12, after V lost 8 bases and J lost 5 bases. The CDR3 is 14 residues long. The CDR3 here is CASGGGRGEHEQYF. CDR3 bases: TGTGCCAGCGGGGGGGGACGAGGGGAACACGAGCAGTACTTC.

The gene calls are TRBV6-2 or TRBV6-3 and TRBJ2-4, with TRBD1 identical over 8 bases. The CDR3 runs 16 residues. The V and J ends lost 4 bases and 3 bases, in that order; junction bases with no gene match: 8. Germline V gene sequence: CDR1 MNHEY, CDR2 SVGEGT. Written as DNA, the CDR3 is TGTGCCAGCAGTTCCGCGGGACAGGCCAGCAAAAACATTCAGTACTTC. Translating gives CASSSAGQASKNIQYF.

This clone appeared once. Different DNA sequences within this sample yield the same CDR3. The chain couples TRBV18 to TRBJ1-6, with TRBD1 identical over 8 bases. Germline-derived CDR1 and CDR2 are KGHSH and LQKENI. V shed 2 bases, J shed 5 bases, and the junction held 2 bases outside the gene matches. The CDR3 covers 15 residues. The CDR3 sequence: CASSPGRGHNSPLHF. CDR3 nucleotide sequence: TGTGCCAGCTCACCAGGCAGGGGGCATAATTCACCCCTCCACTTT.

This clone has just a few counts. The CDR3 sequence is CAIRGQLYGYTF. CDR3 coding DNA: TGTGCCATCAGAGGACAGCTTTATGGCTACACCTTC. The V gene is TRBV10-3, the J gene TRBJ1-2, with D perhaps TRBD1 (6 bases). CDR1 ENHRY and CDR2 SYGVKD come from the germline V gene. The CDR3 is 12 residues long. Deletions cut 6 bases from V and 5 bases from J, with 10 bases between.

The CDR3 bases are TGTGCCAGCAGCCCCCCGTTATGGAACACTGAAGCTTTCTTT. It is translated as CASSPPLWNTEAFF. The rearrangement uses TRBV7-9 and TRBJ1-1; no clear D. V lost 5 bases, J lost 1 base, and 11 bases lay in between. In germline, CDR1 is SEHNR, CDR2 FQNEAQ (reference sequence). CDR3 length: 14 amino acids.

This sequence joins TRBV15 and TRBJ1-4; maybe TRBD1 (5 bases). Germline lookup yields CDR1 LNHNV and CDR2 YYDKDF (reference sequence). Trimming shortened V by 1 base and J by 7 bases, and 13 bases separated the two germline ends. This CDR3 is built from 15 residues. In DNA, the CDR3 is TGTGCCACCAGCAGAGGTGGGGGGTCTGGTGAAAAACTGTTTTTT. Protein: CATSRGGGSGEKLFF.

The rearrangement links TRBV19 to TRBJ2-1, with 9 nucleotides matching TRBD1. CDR3 length: 13 residues. Losses at the gene ends were 5 bases for V and 9 bases for J; bases not matched to a gene: 5. Germline-derived CDR1 and CDR2 are LNHDA and SQIVND (reference sequence). As DNA, the CDR3 is TGTGCCAGTAGTTCACACAGGGGGCGTGAGCAGTTCTTC. It codes for CASSSHRGREQFF. Full variable domain (missing parts from reference TRBV19 and TRBJ2-1): DGGITQSPKYLFRKEGQNVTLSCEQNLNHDAMYWYRQDPGQGLRLIYYSQIVNDFQKGDIAEGYSVSREKKESFPLTVTSAQKNPTAFYLCASSSHRGREQFFGPGTRLTVL.

The chain couples TRBV29-1 to TRBJ1-2; D is uncertain. V shed 0 bases and J shed 1 base, with 9 bases lying between them. The length of the CDR3 is 14 residues. Germline CDR1 reads SQVTM; CDR2 reads ANQGSEA. In DNA form, the CDR3 reads TGCAGCGTTGAAGATTACAGATTTAACTATGGCTACACCTTC. It translates to CSVEDYRFNYGYTF. The whole variable domain, filled in from reference TRBV29-1 and TRBJ1-2, reads SAVISQKPSRDICQRGTSLTIQCQVDSQVTMMFWYRQQPGQSLTLIATANQGSEATYESGFVIDKFPISRPNLTFSTLTVSNMSPEDSSIYLCSVEDYRFNYGYTFGSGTRLTVV.

This clone was seen a few times. This chain uses TRBV11-2 with TRBJ2-2; 7 bases match TRBD1. The V gene's germline CDR1 is SGHAT and CDR2 FQNNGV. V shed 4 bases and J 6 bases; nucleotides not matched to a gene: 8. The CDR3 is 15 amino acids. CDR3 sequence: CASSSQGVGAGELFF. CDR3 DNA sequence: TGTGCCAGCAGCTCCCAGGGGGTTGGGGCCGGGGAGCTGTTTTTT.

The rearrangement joins TRBV7-9 to TRBJ1-2; D is perhaps TRBD1 (5 bases). Trimming shortened V by 11 bases and J by 0 bases, and 10 bases separated the two germline ends. The length of the CDR3 is 12 residues. Germline assignment: CDR1 SEHNR and CDR2 FQNEAQ (reference sequence). The CDR3 DNA sequence: TGTGCCTCGGGGGAATCTAACTATGGCTACACCTTC. Protein product: CASGESNYGYTF.

V gene TRBV6-5 combines with J gene TRBJ1-1; possibly TRBD1 for D (6 bases). The length of the CDR3 is 14 residues. V lost 9 bases and J 6 bases, leaving 20 bases between the germline ends. Germline CDR1 and CDR2: MNHEY and SVGAGI. CDR3 region: CASRVRGGLAEAFF. The CDR3 coding sequence is TGTGCCAGTCGGGTGAGGGGGGGTTTGGCTGAAGCTTTCTTT.